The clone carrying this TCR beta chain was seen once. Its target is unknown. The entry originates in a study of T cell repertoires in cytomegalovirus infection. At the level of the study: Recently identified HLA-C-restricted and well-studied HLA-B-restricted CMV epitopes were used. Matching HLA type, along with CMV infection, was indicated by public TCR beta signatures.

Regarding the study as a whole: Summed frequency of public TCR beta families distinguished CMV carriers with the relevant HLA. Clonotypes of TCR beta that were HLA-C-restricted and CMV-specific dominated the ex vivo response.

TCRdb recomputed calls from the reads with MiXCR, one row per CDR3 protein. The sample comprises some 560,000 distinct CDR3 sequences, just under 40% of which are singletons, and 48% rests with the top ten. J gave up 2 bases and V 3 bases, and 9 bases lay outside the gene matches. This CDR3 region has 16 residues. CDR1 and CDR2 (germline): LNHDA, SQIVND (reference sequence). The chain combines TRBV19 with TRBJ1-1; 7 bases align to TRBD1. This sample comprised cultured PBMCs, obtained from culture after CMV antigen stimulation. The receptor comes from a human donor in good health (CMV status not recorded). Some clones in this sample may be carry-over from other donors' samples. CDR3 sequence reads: CASSIVGGGYNTEAFF. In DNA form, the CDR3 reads TGTGCCAGTAGTATTGTAGGGGGCGGATATAACACTGAAGCTTTCTTT.